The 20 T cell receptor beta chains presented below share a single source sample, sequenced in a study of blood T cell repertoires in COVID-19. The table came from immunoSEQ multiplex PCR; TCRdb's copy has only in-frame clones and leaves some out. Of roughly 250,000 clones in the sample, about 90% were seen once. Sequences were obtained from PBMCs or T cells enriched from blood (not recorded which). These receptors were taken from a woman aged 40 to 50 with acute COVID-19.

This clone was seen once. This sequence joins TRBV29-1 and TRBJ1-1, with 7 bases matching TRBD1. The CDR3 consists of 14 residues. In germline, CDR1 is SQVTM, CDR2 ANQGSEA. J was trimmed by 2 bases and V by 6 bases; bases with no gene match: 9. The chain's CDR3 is CSVLTTGFNTEAFF. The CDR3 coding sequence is TGCAGCGTCCTCACGACAGGGTTCAACACTGAAGCTTTCTTT.

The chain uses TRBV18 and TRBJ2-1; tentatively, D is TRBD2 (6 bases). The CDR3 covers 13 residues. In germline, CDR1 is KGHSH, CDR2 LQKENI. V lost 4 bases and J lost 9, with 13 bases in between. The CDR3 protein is CASSLDQAGEQFF. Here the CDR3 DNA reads TGTGCCAGCTCACTAGACCAAGCGGGTGAGCAGTTCTTC.

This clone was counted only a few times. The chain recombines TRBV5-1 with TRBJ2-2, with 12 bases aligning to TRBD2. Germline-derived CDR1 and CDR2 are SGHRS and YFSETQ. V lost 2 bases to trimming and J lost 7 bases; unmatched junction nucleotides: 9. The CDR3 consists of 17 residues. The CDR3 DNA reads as TGCGCCAGCAGCTTCCGCCTAGCGGGAGGGCCCTACGGGGAGCTGTTTTTT. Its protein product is CASSFRLAGGPYGELFF.

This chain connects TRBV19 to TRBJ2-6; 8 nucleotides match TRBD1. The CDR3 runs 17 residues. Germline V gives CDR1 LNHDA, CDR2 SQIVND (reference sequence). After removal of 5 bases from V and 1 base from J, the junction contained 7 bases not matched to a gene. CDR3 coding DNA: TGTGCCAGTAGTGTCGACAGGGGTTCTTCTGGGGCCAACGTCCTGACTTTC. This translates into CASSVDRGSSGANVLTF.

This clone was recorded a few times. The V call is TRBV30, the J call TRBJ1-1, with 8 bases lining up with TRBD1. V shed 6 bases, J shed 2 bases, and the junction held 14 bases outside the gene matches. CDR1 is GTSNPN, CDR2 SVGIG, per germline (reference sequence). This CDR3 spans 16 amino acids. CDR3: CACRFAGTGYNTEAFF. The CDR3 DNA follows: TGTGCCTGTCGGTTCGCCGGGACAGGATACAACACTGAAGCTTTCTTT.

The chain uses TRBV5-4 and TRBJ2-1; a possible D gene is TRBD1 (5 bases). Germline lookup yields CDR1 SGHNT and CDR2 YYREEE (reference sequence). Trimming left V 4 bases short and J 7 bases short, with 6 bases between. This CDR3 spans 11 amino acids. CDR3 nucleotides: TGTGCCAGCAGCCCAGGGAATGAGCAGTTCTTC. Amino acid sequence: CASSPGNEQFF.

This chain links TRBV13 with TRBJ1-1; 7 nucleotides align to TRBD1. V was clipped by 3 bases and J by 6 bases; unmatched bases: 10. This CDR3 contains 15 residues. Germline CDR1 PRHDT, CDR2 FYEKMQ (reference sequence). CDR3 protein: CASSLGDRGASEAFF. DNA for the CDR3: TGTGCCAGCAGCTTGGGGGACAGAGGTGCCTCTGAAGCTTTCTTT.

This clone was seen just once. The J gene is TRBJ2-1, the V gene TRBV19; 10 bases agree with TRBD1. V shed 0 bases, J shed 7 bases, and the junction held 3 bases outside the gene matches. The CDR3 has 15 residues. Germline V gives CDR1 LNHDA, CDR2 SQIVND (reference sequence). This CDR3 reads CASSIDRTGGNEQFF. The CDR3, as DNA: TGTGCCAGTAGTATAGACCGGACAGGGGGGAATGAGCAGTTCTTC.

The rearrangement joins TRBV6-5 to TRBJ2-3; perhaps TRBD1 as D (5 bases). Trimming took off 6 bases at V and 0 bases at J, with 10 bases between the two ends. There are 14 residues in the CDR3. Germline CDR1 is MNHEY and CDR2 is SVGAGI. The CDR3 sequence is CASRTGPSTDTQYF. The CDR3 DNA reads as TGTGCCAGCAGAACAGGACCTAGCACAGATACGCAGTATTTT.

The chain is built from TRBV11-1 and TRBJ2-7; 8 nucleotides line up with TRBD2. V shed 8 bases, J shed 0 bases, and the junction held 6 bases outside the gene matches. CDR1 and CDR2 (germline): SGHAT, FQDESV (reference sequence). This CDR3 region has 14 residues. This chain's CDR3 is CASGSSGSSYEQYF. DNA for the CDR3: TGTGCCAGCGGATCGAGCGGGAGCTCCTACGAGCAGTACTTC.

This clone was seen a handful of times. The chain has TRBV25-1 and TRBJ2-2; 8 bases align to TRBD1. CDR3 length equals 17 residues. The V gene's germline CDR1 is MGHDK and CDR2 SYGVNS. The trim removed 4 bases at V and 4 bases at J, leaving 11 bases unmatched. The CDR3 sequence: CASSGGTGGSSTGELFF. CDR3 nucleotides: TGTGCCAGCAGTGGGGGAACAGGGGGTTCTTCCACCGGGGAGCTGTTTTTT.

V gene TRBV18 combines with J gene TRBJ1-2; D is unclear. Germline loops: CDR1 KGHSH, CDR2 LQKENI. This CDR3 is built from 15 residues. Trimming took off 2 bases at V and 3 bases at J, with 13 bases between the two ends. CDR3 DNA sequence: TGTGCCAGCTCACCAGAGCCCCAAGCTTACTATGGCTACACCTTC. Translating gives CASSPEPQAYYGYTF.

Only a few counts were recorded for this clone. The DNA for the CDR3 is TGTGCCAGCAGCCCCGCTGCGGAATACTACGAGCAGTACTTC. It yields the protein CASSPAAEYYEQYF. V is TRBV5-4 and J is TRBJ2-7; D uncertain. Germline V gene sequence: CDR1 SGHNT, CDR2 YYREEE (reference sequence). The V gene lost 4 bases and the J gene lost 3 bases, with 14 bases spanning the gap. The CDR3 runs 14 residues.

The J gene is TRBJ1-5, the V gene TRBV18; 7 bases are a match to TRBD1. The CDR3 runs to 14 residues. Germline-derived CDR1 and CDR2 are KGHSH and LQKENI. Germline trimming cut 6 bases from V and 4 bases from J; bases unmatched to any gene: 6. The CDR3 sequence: CASSAGTENQPQHF. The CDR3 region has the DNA TGTGCCAGCTCCGCCGGGACAGAAAATCAGCCCCAGCATTTT. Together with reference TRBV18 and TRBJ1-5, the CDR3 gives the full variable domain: NAGVMQNPRHLVRRRGQEARLRCSPMKGHSHVYWYRQLPEEGLKFMVYLQKENIIDESGMPKERFSAEFPKEGPSILRIQQVVRGDSAAYFCASSAGTENQPQHFGDGTRLSIL.

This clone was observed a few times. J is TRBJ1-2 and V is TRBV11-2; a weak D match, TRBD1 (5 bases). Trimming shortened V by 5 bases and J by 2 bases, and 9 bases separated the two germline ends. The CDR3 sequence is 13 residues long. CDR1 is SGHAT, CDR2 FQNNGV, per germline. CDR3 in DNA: TGTGCCAGCAGCCCCCGACAGAACTATGGCTACACCTTC. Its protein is CASSPRQNYGYTF.

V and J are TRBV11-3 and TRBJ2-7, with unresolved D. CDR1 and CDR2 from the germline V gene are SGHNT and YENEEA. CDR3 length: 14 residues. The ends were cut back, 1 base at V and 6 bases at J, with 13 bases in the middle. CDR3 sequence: CASSLAIPPLEQYF. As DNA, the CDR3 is TGTGCCAGCAGCTTAGCTATTCCGCCCCTCGAGCAGTACTTC.

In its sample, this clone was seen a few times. In DNA form, the CDR3 reads TGTGCCACCAGGGGTCAGGGGGTGGGAGAATATCAGCCCCAGCATTTT. It translates to CATRGQGVGEYQPQHF. This sequence joins TRBV28 and TRBJ1-5; 7 bases agree with TRBD1. Germline V lookup: CDR1 MDHEN, CDR2 SYDVKM. The CDR3 has 16 residues. J was trimmed by 5 bases and V by 10 bases; bases with no gene match: 17.

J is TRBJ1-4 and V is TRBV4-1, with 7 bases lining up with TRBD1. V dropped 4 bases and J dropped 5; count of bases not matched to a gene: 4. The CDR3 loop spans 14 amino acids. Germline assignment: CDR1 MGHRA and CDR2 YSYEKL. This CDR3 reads CASSRDRLNEKLFF. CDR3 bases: TGCGCCAGCAGCCGGGACAGACTAAATGAAAAACTGTTTTTT.

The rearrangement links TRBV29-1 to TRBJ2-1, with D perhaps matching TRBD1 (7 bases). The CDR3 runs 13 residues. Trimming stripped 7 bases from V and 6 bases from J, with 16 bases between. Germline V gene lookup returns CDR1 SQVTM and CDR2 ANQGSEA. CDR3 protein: CSGTGDLTNEQFF. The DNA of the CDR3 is TGCAGCGGCACAGGGGACTTAACCAATGAGCAGTTCTTC.

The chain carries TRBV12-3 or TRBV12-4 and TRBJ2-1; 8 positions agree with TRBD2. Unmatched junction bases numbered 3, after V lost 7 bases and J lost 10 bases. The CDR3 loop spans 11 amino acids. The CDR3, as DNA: TGTGCCAGCACTCAGCGGGAGGAGCAGTTCTTC. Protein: CASTQREEQFF.